A selection of T cell receptor beta chains follows, all from one sample in a study of blood T cell repertoires in COVID-19. Libraries were prepared by immunoSEQ multiplex PCR; TCRdb keeps only in-frame clonotypes and omits some of them. Of approximately 150,000 clones listed, 76% are singletons. The material sequenced was peripheral blood. These receptor sequences come from a man between 60 and 70 years old with acute or convalescent COVID-19. Each CDR3 is given with its conserved first and last residue. D genes are given only for firm matches.

TRBD1	TRBV19	TRBJ2-1	CASSPWTGGNEQFF
NA	TRBV30	TRBJ1-5	CAWSVLGDRQPQHF
TRBD2	TRBV5-1	TRBJ2-3	CASSLGGSLTDTQYF
TRBD2	TRBV6-5	TRBJ2-1	CASSYSLAGGINEQFF
NA	TRBV6-5	TRBJ2-5	CASSLDFQETQYF
TRBD2	TRBV10-1	TRBJ2-1	CASSVISGRAYGEQFF
NA	TRBV12-3/TRBV12-4	TRBJ2-5	CASTPGGETQYF
NA	TRBV7-9	TRBJ2-5	CASSTTRLGHETQYF
NA	TRBV5-1	TRBJ1-1	CASTPAGGSLNTEAFF
NA	TRBV7-3	TRBJ2-2	CASSLSSARQAFF